The next 13 T cell receptor beta chains were all read from a single sample in a study of T-cell reconstitution after alpha-beta-depleted transplantation in children (dated by TCRdb to the mid-2010s). This specimen's time point label, per the study, means: day 60 (about 2 months) after transplantation. The treatment or condition label, read with the paper, signifies: allogeneic hematopoietic cell transplantation with graft depleted of TCRalphabeta T cells and CD19 B cells. The library was made by PCR. Instrument on record: Illumina HiSeq 2500. Molecular barcoding was employed in the preparation of TCR libraries, with unique molecular identifiers being used to normalize TCRbeta repertoire quantification. TCRdb reran the public reads through fastp at Q25 and MiXCR, keeping productive beta chains. Entries are consolidated by CDR3 protein sequence, retaining the most common genes and DNA. The sample includes thousands of distinct CDR3 sequences, with 16% observed a single time. The ten largest clones represent around an eighth of the sample.

The sequencing used PBMCs, mostly from graft donor cells, collected 60 days after TCRalphabeta/CD19-depleted stem cell transplant. These receptors originate from a male patient aged 10 to 17 who had a stem cell transplant for acute myeloid leukemia, so the T cells may come from the graft donor.

This clonotype occurred a few times. The genes are TRBV5-5 and TRBJ2-1; 10 positions match TRBD2. With V trimmed by 3 bases and J by 5 bases, 5 bases remained unmatched. The germline CDR1 and CDR2 sequences are SGHKS and YYEKEE (reference sequence). This CDR3 has 15 amino acids. CDR3 in amino acids: CASSSGLAAHNEQFF. The CDR3, as DNA: TGTGCCAGCAGCTCCGGACTAGCGGCCCACAATGAGCAGTTCTTC.

The chain has TRBV28 and TRBJ2-5; no reliable D call. V was pared by 7 bases and J by 1 base, with 4 bases between. Germline V lookup: CDR1 MDHEN, CDR2 SYDVKM. The CDR3 sequence is 11 residues long. The CDR3 coding sequence is TGTGCCAGCAAATCCCAAGAGACCCAGTACTTC. It is translated as CASKSQETQYF.

The V gene is TRBV16, the J gene TRBJ1-5; D is undetermined. Germline V gene sequence: CDR1 KGHSY, CDR2 FQNENV. The ends were cut back, 1 base at V and 2 bases at J, with 9 bases in the middle. The CDR3 sequence is 15 residues long. CDR3 region: CASSQFGQGNQPQHF. Here the CDR3 DNA reads TGTGCCAGCAGCCAATTCGGGCAGGGCAATCAGCCCCAGCATTTT.

This clonotype is labeled as medium-sized (0.01 to 0.1%). The chain links TRBV7-2 to TRBJ2-7, with D unresolved. There are 12 residues in the CDR3. CDR1 is SGHTA and CDR2 is FQGNSA in the germline V gene. V was clipped by 3 bases and J by 3 bases, with 6 bases between them. The CDR3 reads CASSLGFYEQYF. CDR3 nucleotides: TGTGCCAGCAGCTTGGGGTTCTACGAGCAGTACTTC. The full variable domain, its missing parts supplied by reference TRBV7-2 and TRBJ2-7, is GAGVSQSPSNKVTEKGKDVELRCDPISGHTALYWYRQSLGQGLEFLIYFQGNSAPDKSGLPSDRFSAERTGGSVSTLTIQRTQQEDSAVYLCASSLGFYEQYFGPGTRLTVT.

This clonotype was found a few times. Here the CDR3 DNA reads TGTGCCAGCAGTCCGACAGTCTCAAACTATGGCTACACCTTC. Residues: CASSPTVSNYGYTF. The rearrangement uses TRBV6-1 and TRBJ1-2; maybe TRBD1 (5 bases). Germline V lookup: CDR1 MNHNS, CDR2 SASEGT. V was shortened by 5 bases and J by 2 bases, with 12 bases between the two germline ends. The CDR3 covers 14 residues.

CDR3 sequence reads: CASSFGSNEQFF. Here the CDR3 DNA reads TGTGCCAGCAGCTTTGGGAGCAATGAGCAGTTCTTC. The rearrangement joins TRBV7-3 to TRBJ2-1, with D maybe TRBD2 (5 bases). Trimming shortened V by 3 bases and J by 6 bases, and 6 bases separated the two germline ends. Germline V gene sequence: CDR1 SGHTA, CDR2 FQGTGA. The CDR3 spans 12 residues.

This clonotype turned up a few times. The chain uses TRBV9 and TRBJ2-5; D is unclear. CDR1 and CDR2 (germline): SGDLS, YYNGEE. The ends were cut back, 0 bases at V and 5 bases at J, with 11 bases in the middle. The CDR3 length is 14 residues. CDR3 DNA sequence: TGTGCCAGCAGCGTAGCCTTGTTGGGGGAGACCCAGTACTTC. It is translated as CASSVALLGETQYF.

This clonotype is medium-sized within its sample. Here the CDR3 reads CASRPSSGGTYNEQFF. In nucleotides, the CDR3 is TGTGCCAGCAGGCCTTCGAGCGGGGGTACCTACAATGAGCAGTTCTTC. The chain links TRBV5-4 to TRBJ2-1; 8 positions agree with TRBD2. CDR3 size: 16 residues. The germline gives CDR1 SGHNT, CDR2 YYREEE (reference sequence). V lost 5 bases, J lost 2 bases, and 9 bases stayed unmatched.

This clonotype was seen only a few times. The rearrangement joins TRBV3-1 to TRBJ2-1; D is uncertain. The CDR3 sequence is 11 residues long. CDR1 and CDR2 from the germline V gene are LGHDT and YNNKEL (reference sequence). Trimming removed 10 bases at V and 6 bases at J, with 10 bases between. Here the CDR3 DNA reads TGTGCCACCCCCGGCGCCAATGAGCAGTTCTTC. This gives the protein CATPGANEQFF.

This clonotype showed up just a few times. The V call is TRBV3-1, the J call TRBJ1-4, with TRBD1 matching over 7 bases. Germline loops: CDR1 LGHDT, CDR2 YNNKEL (reference sequence). V lost 4 bases and J lost 8; bases outside the gene matches: 7. The CDR3 length is 14 residues. CDR3 sequence: CASSPTGKGEKLFF. CDR3 nucleotides: TGTGCCAGCAGCCCGACAGGGAAGGGAGAAAAACTGTTTTTT. Drawing the rest from reference TRBV3-1 and TRBJ1-4, the complete variable domain is DTAVSQTPKYLVTQMGNDKSIKCEQNLGHDTMYWYKQDSKKFLKIMFSYNNKELIINETVPNRFSPKSPDKAHLNLHINSLELGDSAVYFCASSPTGKGEKLFFGSGTQLSVL.

The V gene is TRBV10-3, the J gene TRBJ2-2; D unclear. Germline V gene data show CDR1 as ENHRY and CDR2 as SYGVKD. CDR3 length: 13 residues. V gave up 6 bases and J gave up 2 bases, with 7 bases separating them. The CDR3 reads CAIRTLNTGELFF. The CDR3 DNA follows: TGTGCCATCAGGACTCTTAACACCGGGGAGCTGTTTTTT.

The V call is TRBV7-2, the J call TRBJ1-3; D is uncertain. From germline, CDR1 is SGHTA and CDR2 FQGNSA. The CDR3 consists of 15 residues. V lost 2 bases to trimming and J lost 1 base, with 9 bases between them. The CDR3 nucleotides read TGTGCCAGCAGCTTAAGTCGGGGTTCTGGAAACACCATATATTTT. The encoded protein is CASSLSRGSGNTIYF.

The genes are TRBV21-1 and TRBJ1-5. TRBV21-1 is assigned pseudogene status. This CDR3 comprises 19 residues. CDR3 nucleotides: TGTGCCAGCAGCAAAGATATGAGGCGTATTTATCATAGCAATCAGCCCCAGCATTTT. Residues: CASSKDMRRIYHSNQPQHF.